This T cell receptor (beta chain) was identified in a study of radiotherapy plus CTLA-4 blockade in lung cancer. Whole-study findings and limits: Expansion in blood of tumor-derived TCR clones was seen after radiotherapy plus ipilimumab.

This clone appeared a single time. Its antigen is not known. The data were produced by immunoSEQ multiplex PCR, yet TCRdb's version contains in-frame clones alone and is incomplete. The table shows 75,000 to 100,000 clones, with around 86% occurring only once. The length of the CDR3 is 13 residues. V shed 4 bases and J shed 1 base, with 7 bases lying between them. From germline, CDR1 is SNHLY and CDR2 FYNNEI. Sequenced material: peripheral blood, taken from a patient treated with radiotherapy plus ipilimumab. The clonotype originates from a human donor with non-small cell lung cancer who had a partial response to radiotherapy plus ipilimumab. V usage is TRBV2 and J usage is TRBJ1-1, with D perhaps TRBD1 (6 bases). CDR3 sequence: CASSGTANTEAFF. The CDR3 DNA reads as TGTGCCAGCAGTGGGACAGCGAACACTGAAGCTTTCTTT.